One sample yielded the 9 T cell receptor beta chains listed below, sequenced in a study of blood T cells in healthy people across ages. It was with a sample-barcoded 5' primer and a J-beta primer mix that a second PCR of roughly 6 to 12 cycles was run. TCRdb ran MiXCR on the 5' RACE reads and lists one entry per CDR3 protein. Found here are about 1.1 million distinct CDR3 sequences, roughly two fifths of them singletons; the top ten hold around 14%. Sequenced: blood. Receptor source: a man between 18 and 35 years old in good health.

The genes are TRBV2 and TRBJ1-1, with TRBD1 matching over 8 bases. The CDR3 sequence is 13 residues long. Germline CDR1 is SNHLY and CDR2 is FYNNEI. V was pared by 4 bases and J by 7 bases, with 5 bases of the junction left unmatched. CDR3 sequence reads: CASSGTGRIEAFF. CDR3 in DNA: TGTGCCAGCAGTGGGACAGGGAGAATTGAAGCTTTCTTT. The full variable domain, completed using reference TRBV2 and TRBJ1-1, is EPEVTQTPSHQVTQMGQEVILRCVPISNHLYFYWYRQILGQKVEFLVSFYNNEISEKSEIFDDQFSVERPDGSNFTLKIRSTKLEDSAMYFCASSGTGRIEAFFGQGTRLTVV.

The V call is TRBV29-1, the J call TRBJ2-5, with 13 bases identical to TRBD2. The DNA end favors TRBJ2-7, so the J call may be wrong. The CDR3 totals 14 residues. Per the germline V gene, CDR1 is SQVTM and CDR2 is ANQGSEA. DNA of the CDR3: TGCAGCGTCCTCGGGACTAGCGGGAACTACGAGCAGTACTTC. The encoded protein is CSVLGTSGNYEQYF.

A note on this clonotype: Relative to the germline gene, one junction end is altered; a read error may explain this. The CDR3 spells CASAPSQETQYF. CDR3 nucleotide sequence: TGTGCCAGCGCACCATCTCAAGAGACCCAGTACTTC. The rearrangement uses TRBV18 and TRBJ2-4; D call uncertain. The J call may be wrong; the DNA end is better matched by TRBJ2-5. This CDR3 has 12 amino acids. CDR1 and CDR2 from the germline V gene are KGHSH and LQKENI.

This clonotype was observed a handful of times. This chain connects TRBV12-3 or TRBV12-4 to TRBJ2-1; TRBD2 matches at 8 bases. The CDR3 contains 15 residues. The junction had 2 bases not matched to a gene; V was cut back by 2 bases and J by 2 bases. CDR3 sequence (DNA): TGTGCCAGCAGTTTAAGACTAGCGACCTACAATGAGCAGTTCTTC. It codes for CASSLRLATYNEQFF.

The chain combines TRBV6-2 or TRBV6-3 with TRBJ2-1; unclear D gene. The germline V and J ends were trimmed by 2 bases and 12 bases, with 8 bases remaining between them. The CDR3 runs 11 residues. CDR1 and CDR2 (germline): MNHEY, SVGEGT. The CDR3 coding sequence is TGTGCCAGCAGTTACGGCATAGTGCAGTTCTTC. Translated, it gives CASSYGIVQFF.

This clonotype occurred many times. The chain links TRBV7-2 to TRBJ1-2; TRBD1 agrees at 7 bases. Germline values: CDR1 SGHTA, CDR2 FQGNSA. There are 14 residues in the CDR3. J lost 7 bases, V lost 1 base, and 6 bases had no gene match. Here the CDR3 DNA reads TGTGCCAGCAGCTTAGGAGACAGGGTTGGTGGCTACACCTTC. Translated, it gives CASSLGDRVGGYTF.

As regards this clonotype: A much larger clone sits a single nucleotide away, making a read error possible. The DNA for the CDR3 is TGCAGCGTTGATGGGGCCAGATCGGGCAATGAGCAGTTCTTC. It translates to CSVDGARSGNEQFF. The chain recombines TRBV29-1 with TRBJ2-1; the D gene is possibly TRBD1 (5 bases). V dropped 3 bases and J dropped 6 bases, with 15 bases sitting between them. Germline CDR1 SQVTM, CDR2 ANQGSEA. This CDR3 comprises 14 residues.

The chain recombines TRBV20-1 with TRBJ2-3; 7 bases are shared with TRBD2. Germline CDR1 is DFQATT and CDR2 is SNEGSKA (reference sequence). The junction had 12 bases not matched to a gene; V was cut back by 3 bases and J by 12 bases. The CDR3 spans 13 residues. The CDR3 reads CSARGGTLLEQYF. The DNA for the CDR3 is TGCAGTGCTAGGGGGGGGACCCTCCTAGAACAGTATTTT.

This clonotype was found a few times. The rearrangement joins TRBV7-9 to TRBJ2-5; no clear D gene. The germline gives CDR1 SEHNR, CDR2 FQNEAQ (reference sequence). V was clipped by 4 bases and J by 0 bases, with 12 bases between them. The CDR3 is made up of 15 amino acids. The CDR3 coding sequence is TGTGCCAGCAGCTCGAGAGACATCTACCAAGAGACCCAGTACTTC. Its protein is CASSSRDIYQETQYF.